This TCR beta chain was profiled in a study of T-cell memory formation after mild COVID-19. Study overall: Largely donor-specific TCR clusters were found.

Study-level points and caveats: Later expanders leaned CD4+, whereas day 15 to 85 contracting clones were balanced CD4/CD8. CD4+ contracting clones lay mainly in CM and EM, CD8+ ones in EMRA. Second-wave clones reaching peak frequency on day 37 lacked confirmed SARS-CoV-2 specificity.

In the case of this clonotype: Its antigen is not known.

TCRdb processed the 5' RACE reads anew with MiXCR; each CDR3 protein has one entry. Of 140,000 or so distinct CDR3 sequences in the sample, 13% to 15% were seen once. Sequenced input: PBMCs or a T cell subset sorted from them (not recorded which). The sequence was collected from an adult woman who had mild COVID-19 (a few samples of this study predate the infection). Cell type and time point are not known.

The CDR3 region is CATSEGLADRQFF. DNA for the CDR3: TGTGCCACCAGTGAAGGACTAGCGGACCGACAGTTCTTC. The gene calls are TRBV24-1 and TRBJ2-1, with TRBD2 identical over 10 bases. J lost 13 bases, V lost 4 bases, and 6 bases had no gene match. The CDR3 is made up of 13 amino acids. Germline CDR1 KGHDR, CDR2 SFDVKD.